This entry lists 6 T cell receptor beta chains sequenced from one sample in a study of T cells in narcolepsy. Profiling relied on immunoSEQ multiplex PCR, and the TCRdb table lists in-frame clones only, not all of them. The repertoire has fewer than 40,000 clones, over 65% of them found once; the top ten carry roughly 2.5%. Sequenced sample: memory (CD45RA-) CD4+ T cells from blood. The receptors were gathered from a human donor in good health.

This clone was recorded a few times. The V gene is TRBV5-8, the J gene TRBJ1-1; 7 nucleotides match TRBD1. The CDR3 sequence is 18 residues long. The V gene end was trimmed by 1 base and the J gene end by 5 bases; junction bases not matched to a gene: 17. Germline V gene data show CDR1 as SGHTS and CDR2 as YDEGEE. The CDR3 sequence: CASSLLVNPTGTSTEAFF. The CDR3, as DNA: TGTGCCAGCAGCTTGCTCGTTAACCCGACAGGGACTAGTACTGAAGCTTTCTTT.

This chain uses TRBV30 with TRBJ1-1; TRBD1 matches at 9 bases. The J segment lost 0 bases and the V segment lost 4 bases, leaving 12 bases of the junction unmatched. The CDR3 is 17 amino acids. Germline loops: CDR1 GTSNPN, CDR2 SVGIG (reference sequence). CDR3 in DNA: TGTGCCTGGAATGCGGGACAGGGAGGGTGGTTGAACACTGAAGCTTTCTTT. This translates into CAWNAGQGGWLNTEAFF. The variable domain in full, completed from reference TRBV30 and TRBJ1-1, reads SQTIHQWPATLVQPVGSPLSLECTVEGTSNPNLYWYRQAAGRGLQLLFYSVGIGQISSEVPQNLSASRPQDRQFILSSKKLLLSDSGFYLCAWNAGQGGWLNTEAFFGQGTRLTVV.

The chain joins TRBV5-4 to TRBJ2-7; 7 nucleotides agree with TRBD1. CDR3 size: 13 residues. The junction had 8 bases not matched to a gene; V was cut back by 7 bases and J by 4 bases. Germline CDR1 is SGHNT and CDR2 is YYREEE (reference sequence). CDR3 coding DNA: TGTGCCAGCCACCGGGACAGTGCGTACGAGCAGTACTTC. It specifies CASHRDSAYEQYF.

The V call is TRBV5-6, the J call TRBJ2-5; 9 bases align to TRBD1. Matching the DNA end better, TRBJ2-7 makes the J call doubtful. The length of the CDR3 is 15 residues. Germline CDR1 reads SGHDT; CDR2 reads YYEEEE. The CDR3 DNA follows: TGTGCCAGCAGCTTGGCCCCGGACAGGGGCTACGAGCAGTACTTC. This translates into CASSLAPDRGYEQYF.

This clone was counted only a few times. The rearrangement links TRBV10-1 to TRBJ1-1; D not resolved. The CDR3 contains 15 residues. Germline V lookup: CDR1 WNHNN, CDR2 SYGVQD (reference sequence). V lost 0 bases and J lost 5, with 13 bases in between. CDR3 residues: CASSESRKAVTEAFF. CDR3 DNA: TGCGCCAGCAGTGAGTCGAGAAAAGCGGTGACTGAAGCTTTCTTT.

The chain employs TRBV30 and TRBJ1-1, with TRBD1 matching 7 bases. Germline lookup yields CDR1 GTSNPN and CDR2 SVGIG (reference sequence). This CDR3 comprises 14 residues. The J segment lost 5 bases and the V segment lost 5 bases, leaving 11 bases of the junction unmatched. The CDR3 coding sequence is TGTGCCTGGGCCAAAAAGGGGGCTGGTACTGAAGCTTTCTTT. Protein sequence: CAWAKKGAGTEAFF.